These 22 T cell receptor beta chains were sequenced from one sample in a study of CD8 T cells in Susac syndrome. RNA in amounts of roughly 0.45 to 1 ug was reverse transcribed with random hexamers. Via MiXCR, TCRdb re-called the immunoSEQ multiplex PCR reads, giving one row per CDR3 protein. The sample holds about 130,000 distinct CDR3 sequences; about 95% are singletons and the top ten take approximately 0.18%. Sample: CD8+ T cells from PBMCs. These receptors were obtained from a human donor with Susac syndrome.

The CDR3 DNA reads as TGTGCCACCAGCAGAGACAAGGAGAGTCACACCGGGGAGCTGTTTTTT. Its translation is CATSRDKESHTGELFF. V is TRBV15 and J is TRBJ2-2; D unclear. The length of the CDR3 is 16 residues. Between the trimmed V and J ends, which lost 0 bases and 3 bases, there was a span of 11 bases. Germline values: CDR1 LNHNV, CDR2 YYDKDF (reference sequence). Full variable domain (rest looked up from reference TRBV15 and TRBJ2-2): DAMVIQNPRYQVTQFGKPVTLSCSQTLNHNVMYWYQQKSSQAPKLLFHYYDKDFNNEADTPDNFQSRRPNTSFCFLDIRSPGLGDTAMYLCATSRDKESHTGELFFGEGSRLTVL.

This clonotype was seen a single time. The chain is built from TRBV27 and TRBJ2-7; 7 positions match TRBD1. Germline loops: CDR1 MNHEY, CDR2 SMNVEV (reference sequence). The CDR3 is 14 amino acids. V was clipped by 6 bases and J by 6 bases; unmatched bases: 11. The CDR3 loop is CASSIKTSGGEQYF. The CDR3 bases are TGTGCCAGCAGCATAAAGACTTCAGGGGGCGAGCAGTACTTC.

J is TRBJ1-1 and V is TRBV6-6; no definite D call. CDR1 is MNHNY, CDR2 SVGAGI, per germline (reference sequence). With 0 bases removed from V and 9 bases from J, the gap between germline ends came to 11 bases. This CDR3 contains 13 residues. CDR3 in amino acids: CASSYSYREKAFF. CDR3 nucleotides: TGTGCCAGCAGTTACTCTTACAGAGAAAAAGCTTTCTTT.

The chain carries TRBV20-1 and TRBJ1-1; 11 bases are shared with TRBD1. Germline CDR1 DFQATT, CDR2 SNEGSKA (reference sequence). CDR3 length: 11 residues. CDR3 in DNA: TGCAGAGGACAGGGGGCCACTGAAGCTTTCTTT. As protein: CRGQGATEAFF.

The chain employs TRBV5-4 and TRBJ2-5; 11 nucleotides line up with TRBD1. Germline CDR1 reads SGHNT; CDR2 reads YYREEE (reference sequence). Germline trimming cut 4 bases from V and 2 bases from J; bases unmatched to any gene: 4. The CDR3 loop spans 15 amino acids. The CDR3 sequence is CASSPGTGGQETQYF. The CDR3 bases are TGTGCCAGCAGCCCAGGGACAGGGGGACAAGAGACCCAGTACTTC.

Remarks on this clonotype: The germline gene is not matched at one end of the junction; a read error may be the cause. The rearrangement links TRBV3-1 to TRBJ2-2; D gene ambiguous. Germline CDR1 LGHDT, CDR2 YNNKEL (reference sequence). This CDR3 has 12 residues. The CDR3 sequence: CASNQDIGELFF. CDR3 DNA: TGTGCCAGCAACCAAGATATCGGGGAGCTGTTTTTT.

V is TRBV29-1 and J is TRBJ2-1, with TRBD2 matching 10 bases. Looked up from germline, CDR1 is SQVTM and CDR2 is ANQGSEA. Trimming at V came to 4 bases and at J to 10 bases, leaving 13 bases not matched to a gene. This CDR3 region has 15 residues. The CDR3 DNA is TGCAGCGTTGTAGGCCTAGCGGGGGAATTGGGGGAGCAGTTCTTC. Its protein product is CSVVGLAGELGEQFF.

The chain carries TRBV30 and TRBJ2-4; D may match TRBD1 or TRBD2 (5 bases each). Per the germline V gene, CDR1 is GTSNPN and CDR2 is SVGIG (reference sequence). This CDR3 region has 13 residues. Trimming left V 5 bases short and J 4 bases short, with 12 bases between. CDR3 region: CAWGRDAKNIQYF. CDR3 nucleotides: TGTGCCTGGGGTCGGGACGCGAAAAACATTCAGTACTTC. Complete variable domain (other parts from reference TRBV30 and TRBJ2-4): SQTIHQWPATLVQPVGSPLSLECTVEGTSNPNLYWYRQAAGRGLQLLFYSVGIGQISSEVPQNLSASRPQDRQFILSSKKLLLSDSGFYLCAWGRDAKNIQYFGAGTRLSVL.

A single count supports this clonotype. The chain carries TRBV4-1 and TRBJ2-3; D remains unclear. The CDR3 extends over 15 amino acids. V was pared by 0 bases and J by 2 bases, with 9 bases between. CDR1 and CDR2 from the germline V gene are MGHRA and YSYEKL. CDR3 loop: CASSQDQLNTDTQYF. The CDR3 DNA reads as TGCGCCAGCAGCCAAGACCAACTAAACACAGATACGCAGTATTTT.

This chain links TRBV5-4 with TRBJ2-1; TRBD2 aligns across 7 bases. The CDR3 covers 15 residues. Trimming removed 7 bases from V and 3 bases from J; junction bases left unmatched: 10. CDR1 and CDR2 from the germline V gene are SGHNT and YYREEE (reference sequence). The CDR3 protein is CASLLREGNYNEQFF. The CDR3 DNA reads TGTGCCAGCCTTCTTAGGGAGGGTAACTACAATGAGCAGTTCTTC.

The chain combines TRBV20-1 with TRBJ2-5; 7 positions match TRBD2. CDR3 length: 14 amino acids. Per germline, CDR1 DFQATT and CDR2 SNEGSKA (reference sequence). The trim removed 6 bases at V and 2 bases at J, leaving 9 bases unmatched. CDR3 DNA: TGCAGTGCACCCGGGGGGACTCTTCAAGAGACCCAGTACTTC. This sequence encodes CSAPGGTLQETQYF.

V usage is TRBV2 and J usage is TRBJ2-3; 12 nucleotides line up with TRBD2. With 7 bases clipped from V and 4 bases from J, the junction kept 12 bases outside the gene matches. Germline loops: CDR1 SNHLY, CDR2 FYNNEI. The CDR3 loop spans 17 amino acids. The CDR3 nucleotides are TGTGCCAGCACCGGTCCACTAGCGGGAGGATCGGCAGATACGCAGTATTTT. Protein: CASTGPLAGGSADTQYF. The full variable domain, in which reference TRBV2 and TRBJ2-3 provide the parts outside the CDR3, is EPEVTQTPSHQVTQMGQEVILRCVPISNHLYFYWYRQILGQKVEFLVSFYNNEISEKSEIFDDQFSVERPDGSNFTLKIRSTKLEDSAMYFCASTGPLAGGSADTQYFGPGTRLTVL.

The chain has TRBV10-3 and TRBJ2-7, with a weak D call TRBD2 (6 bases). This CDR3 comprises 17 residues. The V gene lost 3 bases and the J gene lost 4 bases, with 22 bases spanning the gap. Germline assignment: CDR1 ENHRY and CDR2 SYGVKD. In DNA, the CDR3 is TGTGCCATCAGTGACCCCTCCCACAAGGGAGGCCTTTACGAGCAGTACTTC. This translates into CAISDPSHKGGLYEQYF.

The chain links TRBV29-1 to TRBJ1-2, with D unresolved. The V and J ends lost 4 bases and 4 bases respectively, with 7 bases between them. Germline loops: CDR1 SQVTM, CDR2 ANQGSEA. The CDR3 is 11 residues long. The CDR3 protein is CSVAGLYGYTF. CDR3 bases: TGCAGCGTTGCCGGACTCTATGGCTACACCTTC.

The genes are TRBV15 and TRBJ2-2; 11 nucleotides agree with TRBD2. CDR3 length: 16 residues. J gave up 5 bases and V 3 bases, and 5 bases lay outside the gene matches. CDR1 is LNHNV and CDR2 is YYDKDF in the germline V gene (reference sequence). The DNA of the CDR3 is TGTGCCACCAGCAGTACACTAGCGGGAGTTACCGGGGAGCTGTTTTTT. This codes for CATSSTLAGVTGELFF. The full variable domain, in which reference TRBV15 and TRBJ2-2 provide the parts outside the CDR3, is DAMVIQNPRYQVTQFGKPVTLSCSQTLNHNVMYWYQQKSSQAPKLLFHYYDKDFNNEADTPDNFQSRRPNTSFCFLDIRSPGLGDTAMYLCATSSTLAGVTGELFFGEGSRLTVL.

V and J are TRBV28 and TRBJ2-7, with D possibly being TRBD2 (6 bases). CDR1 MDHEN and CDR2 SYDVKM come from the germline V gene. The CDR3 is made up of 15 amino acids. The V end was cut by 6 bases, the J end by 0 bases, with 15 bases between. As DNA, the CDR3 is TGTGCCAGCAGCCCCGGGGGAGAAAGCTCCTACGAGCAGTACTTC. This codes for CASSPGGESSYEQYF.

J is TRBJ2-3 and V is TRBV11-2; D gene unclear. Germline lookup yields CDR1 SGHAT and CDR2 FQNNGV. The CDR3 runs 12 residues. V lost 1 base to trimming and J lost 4 bases, with 3 bases between them. The CDR3 protein is CASSLAPDTQYF. CDR3 DNA sequence: TGTGCCAGCAGCTTAGCTCCAGATACGCAGTATTTT.

CDR3 amino acids: CASSLASGIRTDTQYF. CDR3 coding DNA: TGCGCCAGCAGCCTCGCGAGCGGGATCCGCACAGATACGCAGTATTTT. The chain links TRBV5-1 to TRBJ2-3; 7 bases fit TRBD2. Germline V gene data show CDR1 as SGHRS and CDR2 as YFSETQ. The CDR3 is 16 residues long. Trimming removed 4 bases from V and 1 base from J; junction bases left unmatched: 9.

CDR3 protein: CSVVDLAGGPGTGELFF. The DNA of the CDR3 is TGCAGCGTTGTCGACCTAGCGGGAGGGCCGGGCACCGGGGAGCTGTTTTTT. J is TRBJ2-2 and V is TRBV29-1, with TRBD2 identical over 12 bases. V gave up 4 bases and J gave up 4 bases; unmatched junction bases: 10. Germline values: CDR1 SQVTM, CDR2 ANQGSEA. The CDR3 has 17 amino acids.

The chain links TRBV28 to TRBJ1-1; TRBD1 matches 8 bases. This CDR3 has 15 amino acids. V lost 1 base to trimming and J lost 6 bases; unmatched junction nucleotides: 7. Germline V gene lookup returns CDR1 MDHEN and CDR2 SYDVKM. The CDR3 DNA is TGTGCCAGCAGTTTATCCCAGGGGGCGGTCGCTGAAGCTTTCTTT. It yields the protein CASSLSQGAVAEAFF.

The J gene is TRBJ2-7, the V gene TRBV27, with 7 positions matching TRBD1. The germline V gene encodes CDR1 MNHEY and CDR2 SMNVEV (reference sequence). CDR3 length: 13 residues. The V and J ends lost 7 bases and 4 bases, in that order; junction bases with no gene match: 7. The DNA of the CDR3 is TGTGCCAGCATCGAGACAGGGTTATACGAGCAGTACTTC. Translation gives CASIETGLYEQYF.

This chain joins TRBV7-9 and TRBJ1-2; TRBD1 might be the D (5 bases). V was pared by 3 bases and J by 8 bases, with 10 bases between. The V gene's germline CDR1 is SEHNR and CDR2 FQNEAQ (reference sequence). The CDR3 totals 12 residues. As DNA, the CDR3 is TGTGCCAGCAGCTTCGGGGGAGGAGGCTACACCTTC. Its translation is CASSFGGGGYTF. Using reference TRBV7-9 and TRBJ1-2 for the parts outside the CDR3, the full variable domain is DTGVSQNPRHKITKRGQNVTFRCDPISEHNRLYWYRQTLGQGPEFLTYFQNEAQLEKSRLLSDRFSAERPKGSFSTLEIQRTEQGDSAMYLCASSFGGGGYTFGSGTRLTVV.